This TCR beta chain appears in the sequencing data of a study of blood T cell repertoires in COVID-19. Turning to the study itself: COVID-19 samples collected from the United States, Italy and Spain covered acute and convalescent phases. PBMCs, B-cell-depleted T cells, or T cells were the source of the cDNA or gDNA that made up the material.

Trimming stripped 4 bases from V and 12 bases from J, with 16 bases between. In germline, CDR1 is SGHRS, CDR2 YFSETQ. The CDR3 covers 12 residues. In the original processing: The authors estimated nucleated cell counts from reference gene primer amplification. The data were produced by immunoSEQ multiplex PCR, yet TCRdb's version contains in-frame clones alone and is incomplete. V, J and clone size are taken as reported in that table, and D and trimming were inferred from the DNA itself. This repertoire shows more than 60,000 clones, around 90% found once; its top ten account for about 5%. The sequenced sample consisted of peripheral blood. This rearrangement joins TRBV5-1 to TRBJ1-2; a possible D gene is TRBD1 (6 bases). This TCR derives from a human donor in a cohort sampled during active COVID-19. CDR3 coding DNA: TGCGCCAGCAGCCCAGACAGGCCTCCCAACACCTTC. Translation gives CASSPDRPPNTF.